Described below is a single TCR beta chain sequence and its context. Its antigen is as yet unknown. Primed by a sample-barcoded 5' primer and a J-beta primer mix, a second PCR proceeded for roughly 7 to 11 cycles. Each cDNA molecule, via a template-switch adaptor with 12 random nucleotides, was tagged. TCRdb independently ran MiXCR on the 5' RACE reads; one entry per CDR3 protein. The sample yields 720,000 or so distinct CDR3 sequences, roughly two fifths seen once. The CDR3 is 15 residues long. CDR1 is MNHNY and CDR2 is SVGAGI in the germline V gene (reference sequence). This entry is derived from a study of blood T cells in healthy people across ages. Overall study results and limits: Older individuals had lower TCR beta diversity per million T cells (the decline was roughly linear). Calculation of diversity from one million T cells yielded estimates considered to be underestimates.

The V call is TRBV6-6, the J call TRBJ2-7; tentative D call: TRBD2 (5 bases). The closer fit of TRBJ2-5 to the DNA end suggests the J call may be wrong. The receptor comes from a man older than 75 in good health. The sequenced material came from blood. The CDR3 reads CASSRLRTGQETQYF. CDR3 bases: TGTGCCAGCAGTCGACTCAGGACTGGACAAGAGACCCAGTACTTC.